The rows below give T cell receptor beta chains drawn from one sample of a study of T-cell reconstitution after alpha-beta-depleted transplantation in children. One entry per CDR3 protein results from TCRdb running MiXCR on the PCR reads. The profile shows about a million distinct CDR3 sequences, about 31% of them singletons. Sample: PBMCs, mostly from graft donor cells, taken 360 days after TCRalphabeta/CD19-depleted stem cell transplant. Source of these receptors: a boy under three years old who had a stem cell transplant for SCID, so the T cells may come from the graft donor. CDR3s include the opening cysteine and the closing phenylalanine or tryptophan. Fields, in order: D gene, J gene, clone size, V gene, CDR3 protein, CDR3 DNA. A D gene is named only where the DNA matches it firmly. Size values are once, few and many counts, or a class for expanded clones, and some rows have none.

>NA|TRBJ2-3|NA|TRBV28
CASSLDTRTDTQYF
TGTGCCAGCAGTTTAGACACTCGCACAGATACGCAGTATTTT
>NA|TRBJ2-7|many|TRBV20-1
CSVMSPAGYEQYF
TGCAGTGTGATGAGCCCGGCCGGGTACGAGCAGTACTTC
>NA|TRBJ2-3|few|TRBV9
CASSLTRLSTDTQYF
TGTGCCAGCAGCCTGACTAGACTTAGCACAGATACGCAGTATTTT
>NA|TRBJ2-1|NA|TRBV6-2/TRBV6-3
CASSYPTGAAQFF
TGTGCCAGCAGTTACCCGACCGGGGCTGCGCAGTTCTTC
>NA|TRBJ2-1|few|TRBV3-1
CASSQADRTSYNEQFF
TGTGCCAGCAGCCAAGCGGACAGAACCTCCTACAATGAGCAGTTCTTC
>NA|TRBJ1-1|NA|TRBV4-1
CASSQDSDTEAFF
TGCGCCAGCAGCCAAGATTCGGACACTGAAGCTTTCTTT
>NA|TRBJ2-2|NA|TRBV29-1
CSVEVPGGELFF
TGCAGCGTTGAGGTTCCCGGGGGGGAGCTGTTTTTT
>TRBD2|TRBJ2-5|NA|TRBV20-1
CSAPTRKGLEETQYF
TGCAGTGCCCCCACCCGTAAGGGACTAGAAGAGACCCAGTACTTC
>NA|TRBJ2-1|NA|TRBV7-8
CASSLNGALGFTYNEQFF
TGTGCCAGCAGCTTAAACGGGGCGTTGGGTTTTACCTACAATGAGCAGTTCTTC
>TRBD1|TRBJ2-2|many|TRBV24-1
CATSSGQGRELFF
TGTGCCACCAGTTCGGGACAGGGTCGGGAGCTGTTTTTT
>TRBD2|TRBJ2-3|NA|TRBV7-6
CASSSLPGTSGGLSTDTQYF
TGTGCCAGCAGCTCCCTCCCCGGGACTAGCGGGGGCCTCAGCACAGATACGCAGTATTTT
>NA|TRBJ2-2|NA|TRBV5-1
CASSSGHPDRIFTGELFF
TGCGCCAGCAGCTCTGGCCACCCCGACAGGATATTCACCGGGGAGCTGTTTTTT
>TRBD2|TRBJ2-5|few|TRBV12-3/TRBV12-4
CASSPRGERGETQYF
TGTGCCAGCAGCCCCCGCGGGGAGCGGGGAGAGACCCAGTACTTC
>NA|TRBJ2-1|few|TRBV2
CASSEVQDFSYNEQFF
TGTGCCAGCAGTGAAGTCCAGGACTTCTCCTACAATGAGCAGTTCTTC
>NA|TRBJ1-1|few|TRBV2
CASSERGGIDTEAFF
TGTGCCAGCAGTGAACGGGGCGGAATTGACACTGAAGCTTTCTTT
>TRBD2|TRBJ2-1|few|TRBV4-2
CASRTDRTSGINEQFF
TGTGCCAGCAGAACCGACCGGACTAGCGGGATCAATGAGCAGTTCTTC
>NA|TRBJ2-4|few|TRBV29-1
CSVEDRNSLAKNIQYF
TGCAGCGTTGAAGATCGGAACTCACTAGCCAAAAACATTCAGTACTTC
>NA|TRBJ2-5|few|TRBV20-1
CSAVTVETQYF
TGCAGTGCTGTGACAGTAGAGACCCAGTACTTC
>NA|TRBJ2-5|few|TRBV11-2
CASSLGLREWQETQYF
TGTGCCAGCAGCTTAGGTCTAAGGGAATGGCAAGAGACCCAGTACTTC
>TRBD1|TRBJ2-1|NA|TRBV12-3/TRBV12-4
CASSKQGNSYNEQFF
TGTGCCAGCAGCAAACAGGGGAACTCCTACAATGAGCAGTTCTTC
>NA|TRBJ1-1|few|TRBV7-8
CASSASGLSNTEAFF
TGTGCCAGCAGCGCGAGCGGACTCTCAAACACTGAAGCTTTCTTT
>TRBD2|TRBJ2-7|few|TRBV12-3/TRBV12-4
CASSLGLAGLSYEQYF
TGTGCCAGCAGTTTAGGACTAGCGGGCCTCTCCTACGAGCAGTACTTC